This passage covers 2 T cell receptor beta chains from one sample sequenced in a study of cytomegalovirus exposure and HLA in healthy donors. PCR amplification relied on 60 Vbeta primers (plus 13 Jbeta primers). Repertoires were generated with immunoSEQ multiplex PCR, while TCRdb's copy carries only in-frame clones and drops some. This table has about 120,000 clones, 50% to 70% appearing once. Sequencing was performed on PBMCs. The receptors come from a woman aged 40-49 years in good health and CMV-seropositive.

The chain combines TRBV27 with TRBJ1-5; weak D call: TRBD1 (5 bases). V lost 8 bases and J 4 bases, leaving 12 bases between the germline ends. CDR1 and CDR2 from the germline V gene are MNHEY and SMNVEV (reference sequence). The CDR3 length is 13 residues. The CDR3 spells CASSDRGNQPQHF. The CDR3 DNA follows: TGTGCCAGCTCGGACCGGGGGAATCAGCCCCAGCATTTT.

The chain links TRBV28 to TRBJ2-1, with 10 positions matching TRBD2. CDR3 length equals 14 residues. In germline, CDR1 is MDHEN, CDR2 SYDVKM. After removal of 3 bases from V and 7 bases from J, the junction contained 3 bases not matched to a gene. The CDR3 sequence is CASSFPSGRNEQFF. CDR3 nucleotides: TGTGCCAGCAGTTTCCCTAGCGGGAGAAATGAGCAGTTCTTC.